This TCR beta chain originates from a study of blood T cell repertoires in COVID-19 (dated by TCRdb to between 2020 and 2021). As for the study more broadly: Samples covering the acute and convalescent phases of COVID-19 were provided by collaborators in the United States, Italy and Spain. The prospective study material was composed of cDNA or gDNA derived from T cells, B-cell-depleted T cells, or PBMCs. Deeply sampled blood TCRbeta repertoires from subjects exposed to, actively infected with, or recovered from COVID-19 were included in the dataset. The repertoires were made available in a free public database intended to serve as a resource for research on the immune response to SARS-CoV-2. Samples came from the ongoing ImmuneRACE study (first 160 participants) plus 1,254 subjects from 6 global collaborators. The sample metadata nearly always contained a de-identified subject ID, COVID-19 status, age in years and sex. HLA class I and class II types, where available, came from metadata supplied by the sample provider rather than from assay-based typing. What the study reported, not specific to this receptor: The amount of clinical and demographic metadata varied by source and participant and was provided uncurated.

Worth noting for this clone: What this receptor recognizes is not known. No clone much larger than this one lies a single base away; base qualities are absent.

Participants in the prospective study were enrolled through a virtual design, were aged about 18 to 90 years, and lived in 24 United States geographic areas. Cohort assignment in the prospective study relied on participant-reported clinical history from a screening survey and a study questionnaire. For ImmuneRACE Cohort 3, a participant was defined as recovered based on two consecutive negative NP/OP PCR tests, clearance by a healthcare professional, or resolution of symptoms. Each participant in the prospective study had whole blood, serum and a nasopharyngeal or oropharyngeal swab collected by mobile phlebotomists. Prospective study participants could optionally give additional blood draws and questionnaires over a roughly two-month period. Blood samples from the prospective study were shipped frozen or at room temperature prior to DNA extraction. Including cysteine and phenylalanine, the CDR3 has 15 amino acids. Kept here is only the CDR3 DNA, which spans 45 bases and is read in frame from base 1. Sequences SGHTS (CDR1) and YDEGEE (CDR2) are obtained from the germline V gene. Trimming at the junction amounts to 2 bases on V and 2 bases on J, and the germline ends lie 8 bases apart.

TCRbeta CDR3 regions were amplified from genomic DNA by means of the immunoSEQ Assay, a bias-controlled multiplex PCR. Per the original workflow: Within the assay, amplification of reference gene primers was used to estimate how many nucleated cells each sample contained. To quantify the absolute abundance of each unique TCRbeta CDR3 rearrangement, sequence reads were collapsed and filtered. For each sample, productive Simpson clonality was calculated as the square root of Simpson's diversity index across productive rearrangements. TCRdb provides this immuneACCESS table in a form limited to in-frame rearrangements. Some clones are lacking; in checked studies, under half of them reflect an unresolved V gene, and why the rest are absent is not known. The D gene and trimming were derived from the DNA, and the V and J assignments and clone size from that table. In this sample the table shows approximately 470,000 clones, 87% of which occur a single time. The top ten clones comprise around 0.7% of the sample.

Sequenced material: PBMCs or T cells enriched from blood (not recorded which). This sequence uses TRBV5-8 and TRBJ1-6; no D gene call is confident. The receptor was derived from a woman aged 18 to 35 who had recovered from COVID-19. The DNA sequence follows: TGTGCCAGCAGCTTTGGAGAGACCTATAATTCACCCCTCCACTTT. The resulting protein is CASSFGETYNSPLHF.